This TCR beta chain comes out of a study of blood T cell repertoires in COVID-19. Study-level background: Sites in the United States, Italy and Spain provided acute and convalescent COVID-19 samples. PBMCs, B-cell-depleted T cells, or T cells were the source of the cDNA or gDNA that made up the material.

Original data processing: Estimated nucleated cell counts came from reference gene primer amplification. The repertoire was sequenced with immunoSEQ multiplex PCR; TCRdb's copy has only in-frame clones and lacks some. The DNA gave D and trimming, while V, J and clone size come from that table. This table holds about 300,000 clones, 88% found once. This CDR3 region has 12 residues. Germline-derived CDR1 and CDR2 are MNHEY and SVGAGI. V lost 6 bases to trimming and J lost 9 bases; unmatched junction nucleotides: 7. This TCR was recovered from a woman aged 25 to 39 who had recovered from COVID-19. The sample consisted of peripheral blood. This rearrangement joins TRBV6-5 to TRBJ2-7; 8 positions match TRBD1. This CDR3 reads CASRLTGVGQYF. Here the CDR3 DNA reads TGTGCCAGCAGGCTGACAGGGGTGGGGCAGTACTTC.